This TCR beta chain is drawn from a study of early T cells in non-severe SARS-CoV-2 infection. Using its own MiXCR run on the 5' RACE reads, TCRdb lists one record per CDR3 protein. This sample yields tens of thousands of distinct CDR3 sequences, of which around 4.6% are seen a single time; roughly 11% belongs to the top ten. V was shortened by 2 bases and J by 2 bases, with 12 bases between the two germline ends. The germline gives CDR1 DFQATT, CDR2 SNEGSKA (reference sequence). This CDR3 comprises 14 residues. Many counts were recorded for this clonotype. The rearrangement uses TRBV20-1 and TRBJ2-5; D possibly matches TRBD1 or TRBD2 (5 bases each). The clonotype comes from an adult who was a healthcare worker with PCR-confirmed SARS-CoV-2 infection or an uninfected control (not recorded which). The specimen was whole blood. The CDR3 loop reads CSARNRDPQETQYF. The CDR3 DNA follows: TGCAGTGCTAGAAATCGGGACCCACAAGAGACCCAGTACTTC.